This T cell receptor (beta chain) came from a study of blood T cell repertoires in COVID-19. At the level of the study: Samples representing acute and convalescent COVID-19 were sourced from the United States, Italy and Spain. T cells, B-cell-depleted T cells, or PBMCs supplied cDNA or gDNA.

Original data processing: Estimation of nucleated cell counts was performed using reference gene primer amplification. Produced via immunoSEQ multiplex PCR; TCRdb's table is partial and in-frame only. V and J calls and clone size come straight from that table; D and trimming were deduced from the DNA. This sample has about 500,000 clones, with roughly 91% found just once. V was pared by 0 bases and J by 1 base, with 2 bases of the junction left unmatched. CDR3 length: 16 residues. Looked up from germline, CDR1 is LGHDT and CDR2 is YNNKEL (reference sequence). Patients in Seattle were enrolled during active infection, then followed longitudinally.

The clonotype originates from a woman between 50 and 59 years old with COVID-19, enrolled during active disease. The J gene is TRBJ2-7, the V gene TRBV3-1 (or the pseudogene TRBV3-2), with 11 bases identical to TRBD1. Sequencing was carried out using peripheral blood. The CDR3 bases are TGTGCCAGCAGCCAAGATCGGGACAGGGGGTCCTACGAGCAGTACTTC. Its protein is CASSQDRDRGSYEQYF.